One and the same sample provided the 13 T cell receptor beta chains below, sequenced in a study of T cell responses to AZD1222 COVID-19 vaccine. Only in-frame clones appear in the TCRdb table, and some are missing; sequencing was by immunoSEQ multiplex PCR. The top ten clones hold roughly 2% of a sample with roughly 180,000 clones, 80% to 95% of them seen once. The material sequenced was peripheral blood, taken 28 days after the second AZD1222 dose. Receptors were obtained from an adult who received the AZD1222 COVID-19 vaccine.

The rearrangement links TRBV7-3 to TRBJ2-3; D is unresolved. Germline CDR1 reads SGHTA; CDR2 reads FQGTGA. V gave up 5 bases and J gave up 6 bases, with 12 bases separating them. The CDR3 is 13 amino acids. The CDR3 protein is CASSPYAEDTQYF. The CDR3 DNA reads as TGTGCCAGCAGCCCCTACGCGGAGGATACGCAGTATTTT. The complete variable domain, with remaining parts taken from reference TRBV7-3 and TRBJ2-3, reads GAGVSQTPSNKVTEKGKYVELRCDPISGHTALYWYRQSLGQGPEFLIYFQGTGAADDSGLPNDRFFAVRPEGSVSTLKIQRTERGDSAVYLCASSPYAEDTQYFGPGTRLTVL.

The chain combines TRBV9 with TRBJ2-1; 11 bases fit TRBD2. Looked up from germline, CDR1 is SGDLS and CDR2 is YYNGEE. The ends lost 0 bases at V and 4 bases at J; junction bases unmatched: 6. The CDR3 is 17 amino acids. CDR3 nucleotides: TGTGCCAGCAGCGTAGGATTGGGACTAGCGGAATACAATGAGCAGTTCTTC. It yields the protein CASSVGLGLAEYNEQFF.

This clone occurred once. The rearrangement joins TRBV28 to TRBJ1-6; maybe TRBD1 (6 bases). The CDR3 sequence is 16 residues long. V was pared by 7 bases and J by 4 bases, with 17 bases between. Germline CDR1 is MDHEN and CDR2 is SYDVKM. This CDR3 reads CASIYRGGRYNSPLHF. In nucleotides, the CDR3 is TGTGCCAGCATCTACCGAGGGGGGCGGTATAATTCACCCCTCCACTTT.

The V call is TRBV28, the J call TRBJ1-2; unclear D gene. From germline, CDR1 is MDHEN and CDR2 SYDVKM. The CDR3 spans 13 residues. The V gene lost 3 bases and the J gene lost 3 bases, with 8 bases spanning the gap. In DNA, the CDR3 is TGTGCCAGCAGTTTCGGTCGGGACTATGGCTACACCTTC. It encodes CASSFGRDYGYTF.

The J gene is TRBJ2-1, the V gene TRBV10-3, with D uncertain. Germline V gene lookup returns CDR1 ENHRY and CDR2 SYGVKD. Trimming left V 10 bases short and J 0 bases short, with 16 bases between. The CDR3 spans 15 residues. The CDR3 DNA follows: TGTGCCACCCTTTTACGCCCGAGCTCCTACAATGAGCAGTTCTTC. It yields the protein CATLLRPSSYNEQFF.

The rearrangement uses TRBV7-2 and TRBJ2-1; tentatively, D is TRBD1 (6 bases). With 6 bases removed from V and 0 bases from J, the gap between germline ends came to 9 bases. CDR3 length equals 14 residues. CDR1 and CDR2 from the germline V gene are SGHTA and FQGNSA. The CDR3 DNA sequence: TGTGCCAGCAGAGGGGGAAGCTCCTACAATGAGCAGTTCTTC. Translating gives CASRGGSSYNEQFF. Based on the CDR3 plus reference TRBV7-2 and TRBJ2-1, the full variable domain is GAGVSQSPSNKVTEKGKDVELRCDPISGHTALYWYRQSLGQGLEFLIYFQGNSAPDKSGLPSDRFSAERTGGSVSTLTIQRTQQEDSAVYLCASRGGSSYNEQFFGPGTRLTVL.

The genes are TRBV7-8 and TRBJ2-1, with D perhaps assigned TRBD1 or TRBD2 (6 bases each). The CDR3 spans 15 residues. Germline-derived CDR1 and CDR2 are SGHVS and FQNEAQ. Deletions cut 4 bases from V and 5 bases from J, with 15 bases between. The CDR3 protein is CASSSPRGRNNEQFF. The CDR3 DNA reads TGTGCCAGCAGCTCACCTCGGGGGCGAAACAATGAGCAGTTCTTC.

V usage is TRBV6-5 and J usage is TRBJ1-4, with a possible D match to TRBD1 (6 bases). The CDR3 runs 16 residues. V dropped 0 bases and J dropped 5 bases, with 13 bases sitting between them. Germline V gene lookup returns CDR1 MNHEY and CDR2 SVGAGI. CDR3 loop: CASSYSSGTPNEKLFF. In DNA, the CDR3 is TGTGCCAGCAGTTACTCGAGCGGGACACCGAATGAAAAACTGTTTTTT.

The chain combines TRBV7-9 with TRBJ1-2, with 9 nucleotides matching TRBD1. The trim removed 5 bases at V and 0 bases at J, leaving 7 bases unmatched. The length of the CDR3 is 16 residues. Germline lookup yields CDR1 SEHNR and CDR2 FQNEAQ (reference sequence). The CDR3 nucleotides read TGTGCCAGCAGCCTGTGGACAGGGGAAACTAACTATGGCTACACCTTC. Translating gives CASSLWTGETNYGYTF.

The V gene is TRBV19, the J gene TRBJ1-2; D ambiguous. Per the germline V gene, CDR1 is LNHDA and CDR2 is SQIVND (reference sequence). This CDR3 contains 15 residues. V was shortened by 4 bases and J by 0 bases, with 12 bases between the two germline ends. CDR3 sequence reads: CASSTPGYTNYGYTF. DNA for the CDR3: TGTGCCAGTAGTACCCCAGGTTATACTAACTATGGCTACACCTTC.

The V gene is TRBV5-1, the J gene TRBJ2-3; 10 bases are shared with TRBD2. The CDR3 is made up of 14 amino acids. V trimming: 7 bases; J trimming: 4 bases; junction bases outside the gene matches: 6. The germline V gene has CDR1 SGHRS and CDR2 YFSETQ. In DNA, the CDR3 is TGCGCCAGCGGGGCTAGCGGGGGATCAGATACGCAGTATTTT. Its protein product is CASGASGGSDTQYF.

V gene TRBV19 combines with J gene TRBJ1-5; tentatively, D is TRBD1 (6 bases). In germline, CDR1 is LNHDA, CDR2 SQIVND (reference sequence). Trimming cost V 3 bases and J 3 bases, with 12 bases left between them. CDR3 size: 15 residues. The CDR3 bases are TGTGCCAGTAGTATCCGGGGGGCCGACAATCAGCCCCAGCATTTT. Translating gives CASSIRGADNQPQHF.

This rearrangement joins TRBV4-1 to TRBJ2-1; TRBD1 matches 8 bases. The CDR3 runs to 18 residues. The trim removed 0 bases at V and 2 bases at J, leaving 9 bases unmatched. Germline V gives CDR1 MGHRA, CDR2 YSYEKL. The CDR3 region has the DNA TGCGCCAGCAGCCAAGAAATCCGGACAGGGTATACCTACAATGAGCAGTTCTTC. It codes for CASSQEIRTGYTYNEQFF.